This TCR beta chain was sequenced for a study of regulatory T cells in long-lasting Graves disease. Relying on iRepertoire HTBI primers and Arm-PCR of CDR3 regions, the team built TCR beta libraries. In TCRdb, the multiplex PCR reads were re-called with MiXCR into one record per CDR3 protein. The table includes more than 350,000 distinct CDR3 sequences, more than 12% detected once. Time point given: newly diagnosed GD, antithyroid drugs for less than 3 months. Scientists built the TCR library using RNA that was extracted from PBMCs. The ends lost 4 bases at V and 8 bases at J; junction bases unmatched: 7. The CDR3 is 14 amino acids. Germline CDR1 and CDR2: SGHRS and YFSETQ. This sample was also put to use in a study of T cells in Graves' hyperthyroidism and ophthalmopathy.

The V and J genes are TRBV5-1 and TRBJ2-1; 9 nucleotides line up with TRBD1. This specimen was peripheral blood mononuclear cells (PBMCs), taken at new diagnosis, from a patient treated with antithyroid drugs. The receptor was derived from a woman between 25 and 40 years old with Graves disease. CDR3 nucleotides: TGCGCCAGCAGCGGCGGACAGGGGTTGGATGAGCAGTTCTTC. It is translated as CASSGGQGLDEQFF.